This entry lists 21 T cell receptor beta chains sequenced from one sample in a study of OX40 agonist ivuxolimab in advanced cancers. Measured with immunoSEQ multiplex PCR; TCRdb has only the in-frame clones, and not every one. Among 70,000 to 90,000 clones listed, roughly nine tenths were seen once. Material: CD4+ or CD8+ T cells sorted from blood, obtained in a trial of the OX40 agonist ivuxolimab. The origin of the receptors is an adult with an advanced solid tumor such as melanoma, head and neck, liver or kidney cancer.

The V call is TRBV6-1, the J call TRBJ2-5; weak D call: TRBD1 (5 bases). Between the trimmed V and J ends, which lost 8 bases and 1 base, there was a span of 14 bases. Germline V gives CDR1 MNHNS, CDR2 SASEGT. The CDR3 has 14 residues. The CDR3: CASGRQLSQETQYF. DNA of the CDR3: TGTGCCAGCGGCCGACAGCTTTCCCAAGAGACCCAGTACTTC.

The chain uses TRBV5-1 and TRBJ2-7, with D perhaps matching TRBD2 (6 bases). Between the trimmed V and J ends, which lost 4 bases and 0 bases, there was a span of 11 bases. Germline CDR1 and CDR2: SGHRS and YFSETQ. This CDR3 has 14 amino acids. The CDR3 here is CASSGTGSSYEQYF. DNA for the CDR3: TGCGCCAGCAGCGGGACTGGGAGCTCCTACGAGCAGTACTTC.

V and J are TRBV21-1 and TRBJ2-7. TRBV21-1 is classified as a pseudogene. The CDR3 sequence is 19 residues long. CDR3 coding DNA: TGTGCCAGCACCGATATGGCGGGACCTTCTAATCCAGGGGCCTACGAGCAGTACTTC. It specifies CASTDMAGPSNPGAYEQYF.

This chain links TRBV7-8 with TRBJ1-4; D is ambiguous. V dropped 3 bases and J dropped 8 bases, with 16 bases sitting between them. The CDR3 runs 15 residues. Germline values: CDR1 SGHVS, CDR2 FQNEAQ. Written as DNA, the CDR3 is TGTGCCAGCAGCTTGGGCGGCAGGAGGTGGGAAAAACTGTTTTTT. It translates to CASSLGGRRWEKLFF.

The J gene is TRBJ2-3, the V gene TRBV9; TRBD2 matches 8 bases. This CDR3 is built from 15 residues. Losses at the gene ends were 9 bases for V and 3 bases for J; bases not matched to a gene: 12. Germline CDR1 reads SGDLS; CDR2 reads YYNGEE. CDR3 DNA: TGTGCCACCCTGACCGGGACTAGGACGACAGATACGCAGTATTTT. It yields the protein CATLTGTRTTDTQYF.

The J gene is TRBJ2-5, the V gene TRBV7-2; D is ambiguous. Germline CDR1 reads SGHTA; CDR2 reads FQGNSA. CDR3 length equals 13 residues. Trimming left V 5 bases short and J 2 bases short, with 9 bases between. The CDR3 region is CASSALEQETQYF. The DNA for the CDR3 is TGTGCCAGCAGCGCCCTAGAGCAAGAGACCCAGTACTTC. Drawing the rest from reference TRBV7-2 and TRBJ2-5, the complete variable domain is GAGVSQSPSNKVTEKGKDVELRCDPISGHTALYWYRQSLGQGLEFLIYFQGNSAPDKSGLPSDRFSAERTGGSVSTLTIQRTQQEDSAVYLCASSALEQETQYFGPGTRLLVL.

The chain carries TRBV29-1 and TRBJ2-3; D is undetermined. CDR1 SQVTM and CDR2 ANQGSEA come from the germline V gene. Trimming shortened V by 3 bases and J by 2 bases, and 6 bases separated the two germline ends. This CDR3 is 12 amino acids long. The CDR3 region has the DNA TGCAGCGTTGATCTCTACACAGATACGCAGTATTTT. Its protein is CSVDLYTDTQYF.

Turning to this clone: The junction departs from the called germline gene at one end, perhaps through a read error. The CDR3 is CASTLGLGENTEAFF. CDR3 DNA sequence: TGTGCCAGCACCTTAGGGTTAGGTGAGAACACTGAAGCTTTCTTT. The V and J genes are TRBV7-3 and TRBJ1-1, with D unclear. Per the germline V gene, CDR1 is SGHTA and CDR2 is FQGTGA. CDR3 length: 15 amino acids. Based on the CDR3 plus reference TRBV7-3 and TRBJ1-1, the full variable domain is GAGVSQTPSNKVTEKGKYVELRCDPISGHTALYWYRQSLGQGPEFLIYFQGTGAADDSGLPNDRFFAVRPEGSVSTLKIQRTERGDSAVYLCASTLGLGENTEAFFGQGTRLTVV.

This chain links TRBV18 with TRBJ2-1; tentatively, D is TRBD1 or TRBD2 (5 bases each). The CDR3 extends over 15 amino acids. Trimming took 3 bases from V and 0 from J, leaving 9 bases between them. The germline V gene has CDR1 KGHSH and CDR2 LQKENI. CDR3 DNA: TGTGCCAGCTCACCCATGGGGGACTCCTACAATGAGCAGTTCTTC. Its protein is CASSPMGDSYNEQFF.

The chain uses TRBV11-2 and TRBJ1-1; tentative D call: TRBD1 (6 bases). Germline-derived CDR1 and CDR2 are SGHAT and FQNNGV. The V end lost 1 base, the J end lost 1 base, and 7 bases lay between the germline ends. The CDR3 consists of 14 residues. The CDR3 sequence is CASSLVQGNTEAFF. The CDR3 coding sequence is TGTGCCAGCAGCTTAGTACAGGGGAACACTGAAGCTTTCTTT.

The rearrangement uses TRBV18 and TRBJ2-7; no clear D gene. The V and J ends lost 2 bases and 4 bases respectively, with 6 bases between them. This CDR3 has 12 amino acids. CDR1 is KGHSH, CDR2 LQKENI, per germline. Written as DNA, the CDR3 is TGTGCCAGCTCACCAGAGAGGTACGAGCAGTACTTC. Amino acid sequence: CASSPERYEQYF.

In this sample, this clone turned up a few times. V and J are TRBV30 and TRBJ1-4, with TRBD1 as a possible D gene (6 bases). V was clipped by 2 bases and J by 7 bases, with 17 bases between them. Germline loops: CDR1 GTSNPN, CDR2 SVGIG (reference sequence). There are 15 residues in the CDR3. The DNA for the CDR3 is TGTGCCTGGAGTCCCCAACAGGGATTGGTTGAAAAACTGTTTTTT. Translated: CAWSPQQGLVEKLFF.

This clone was detected only once. This chain joins TRBV7-2 and TRBJ2-4; D remains ambiguous. Trimming took 1 base from V and 9 from J, leaving 7 bases between them. CDR1 is SGHTA and CDR2 is FQGNSA in the germline V gene. CDR3 length: 12 residues. The CDR3 loop reads CASSLDVGIQYF. The DNA for the CDR3 is TGTGCCAGCAGCTTAGATGTGGGCATTCAGTACTTC.

The V call is TRBV5-1, the J call TRBJ1-2; the match to TRBD1 covers 9 bases. V was clipped by 4 bases and J by 5 bases; unmatched bases: 6. This CDR3 spans 14 amino acids. Germline V gene sequence: CDR1 SGHRS, CDR2 YFSETQ. CDR3 sequence: CASSLRTGEYGYTF. Here the CDR3 DNA reads TGCGCCAGCAGCCTAAGGACAGGGGAATATGGCTACACCTTC.

The rearrangement joins TRBV18 to TRBJ2-1; the match to TRBD1 covers 9 bases. The J segment lost 2 bases and the V segment lost 6 bases, leaving 8 bases of the junction unmatched. The CDR3 consists of 16 residues. Germline V lookup: CDR1 KGHSH, CDR2 LQKENI. CDR3 in amino acids: CASSSLGQGPYNEQFF. CDR3 sequence (DNA): TGTGCCAGCTCCTCCCTGGGACAGGGACCCTACAATGAGCAGTTCTTC.

J is TRBJ2-5 and V is TRBV7-8; the D is unclear. With 2 bases removed from V and 4 bases from J, the gap between germline ends came to 11 bases. Germline values: CDR1 SGHVS, CDR2 FQNEAQ. This CDR3 region has 14 residues. CDR3 amino acids: CASSLLGFRETQYF. In DNA, the CDR3 is TGTGCCAGCAGCTTACTGGGCTTCCGAGAGACCCAGTACTTC.

V and J are TRBV19 and TRBJ2-7; D remains unclear. The length of the CDR3 is 13 residues. The germline V gene encodes CDR1 LNHDA and CDR2 SQIVND (reference sequence). V was clipped by 6 bases and J by 2 bases, with 11 bases between them. The CDR3 sequence: CASSQFIAYEQYF. The CDR3 DNA sequence: TGTGCCAGTAGCCAGTTTATCGCCTACGAGCAGTACTTC.

V and J are TRBV7-9 and TRBJ1-2, with 7 bases fitting TRBD1. The CDR3 runs to 13 residues. V lost 7 bases to trimming and J lost 4 bases; unmatched junction nucleotides: 6. Germline V gene data show CDR1 as SEHNR and CDR2 as FQNEAQ (reference sequence). The CDR3 DNA is TGTGCCAGCACGACAGGGTGGGGCTATGGCTACACCTTC. Translated: CASTTGWGYGYTF.

The V gene is TRBV2, the J gene TRBJ2-7; D not resolved. This CDR3 is 14 amino acids long. With 4 bases removed from V and 2 bases from J, the gap between germline ends came to 12 bases. Germline V gene sequence: CDR1 SNHLY, CDR2 FYNNEI. This CDR3 is CASSGVASAYEQYF. In DNA form, the CDR3 reads TGTGCCAGCAGTGGGGTTGCTAGTGCCTACGAGCAGTACTTC.

J is TRBJ2-2 and V is TRBV7-6; D is ambiguous. This CDR3 contains 13 residues. From germline, CDR1 is SGHVS and CDR2 FNYEAQ. Trimming left V 2 bases short and J 6 bases short, with 7 bases between. The CDR3 bases are TGTGCCAGCAGCTTAAGGCAGGCCGGGGAGCTGTTTTTT. Protein sequence: CASSLRQAGELFF.

V is TRBV23-1 and J is TRBJ2-7, with no clear D. TRBV23-1 is designated an ORF whose function remains uncertain. The V gene lost 2 bases and the J gene lost 0 bases, with 17 bases spanning the gap. The length of the CDR3 is 17 residues. CDR3 DNA sequence: TGCGCCAGCAGTCAAACTGTAGTAACTGAGAACTCCTACGAGCAGTACTTC. Residues: CASSQTVVTENSYEQYF.